The 5 T cell receptor beta chains given below trace back to one sample, sequenced in a study of blood T cell repertoires in COVID-19. Using immunoSEQ multiplex PCR, the repertoire was profiled, and TCRdb retains in-frame clones only, with some absent. The sample shows approximately 280,000 clones, 65% to 90% of them seen only once. The sequencing sample was made of peripheral blood. The source of these receptors is a man aged 50 to 60 with active or convalescent COVID-19.

This clone was detected only a few times. The chain combines TRBV28 with TRBJ1-1; TRBD1 is a possible D gene (6 bases). The CDR3 runs to 13 residues. V was clipped by 5 bases and J by 4 bases, with 11 bases between them. Germline V CDR1 and CDR2: MDHEN, SYDVKM. CDR3 loop: CASSQDSITEAFF. The DNA for the CDR3 is TGTGCCAGCAGTCAGGACAGCATCACTGAAGCTTTCTTT. Supplemented by reference TRBV28 and TRBJ1-1, the full variable domain reads DVKVTQSSRYLVKRTGEKVFLECVQDMDHENMFWYRQDPGLGLRLIYFSYDVKMKEKGDIPEGYSVSREKKERFSLILESASTNQTSMYLCASSQDSITEAFFGQGTRLTVV.

The V call is TRBV9, the J call TRBJ2-5, with 16 bases fitting TRBD2. Germline lookup yields CDR1 SGDLS and CDR2 YYNGEE. V trimming: 4 bases; J trimming: 9 bases; junction bases outside the gene matches: 9. There are 16 residues in the CDR3. In DNA form, the CDR3 reads TGTGCCAGCAGCTCGGGACTAGCGGGAGGGGCCGGGGCCCAGTACTTC. Translation gives CASSSGLAGGAGAQYF.

The chain links TRBV5-5 to TRBJ1-2, with D possibly being TRBD1 (6 bases). Germline V CDR1 and CDR2: SGHKS, YYEKEE (reference sequence). CDR3 size: 16 residues. V was cut by 4 bases and J by 2 bases, with 18 bases left in between. CDR3 bases: TGTGCCAGCAGCCCCGGCGGGGGGCAGGGGAACTATGGCTACACCTTC. As protein: CASSPGGGQGNYGYTF.

In its sample, this clone was seen once. The V call is TRBV10-3, the J call TRBJ2-4; 9 nucleotides align to TRBD1. Looked up from germline, CDR1 is ENHRY and CDR2 is SYGVKD. V was clipped by 3 bases and J by 6 bases; unmatched bases: 3. This CDR3 is 14 amino acids long. The CDR3 spells CAISDTGGTNIQYF. The CDR3 region has the DNA TGTGCCATCAGTGATACAGGGGGCACAAACATTCAGTACTTC.

The chain carries TRBV28 and TRBJ2-7, with TRBD2 matching over 9 bases. V dropped 10 bases and J dropped 2; count of bases not matched to a gene: 9. CDR3 length equals 14 residues. Germline-derived CDR1 and CDR2 are MDHEN and SYDVKM. The CDR3: CATENSGSPYEQYF. Written as DNA, the CDR3 is TGTGCCACCGAGAATAGCGGGAGTCCCTACGAGCAGTACTTC.